This entry is about one T cell receptor (beta chain). The antigen is not known. This CDR3 has 18 amino acids. Time point meaning: late sampling 161 to 241 days after vaccination in three convalescent patients. The treatment: roughly 11-day PBMC culture with coronavirus spike peptide pools or control peptides (ViraFEST assay). The PCR-positive dates, March through December 2020, came before the US Alpha, Beta and Delta variants. The data were taken from a study of vaccination and CD4 T cells after COVID-19. Study observations and caveats: Convalescent patients were relatively few, and early post-infection timepoints were missing.

Oncomine TCR Beta short-read sequencing was applied to DNA from cultured CD4+ T cells. In TCRdb, the PCR reads were re-called with MiXCR into one record per CDR3 protein. The sample has tens of thousands of distinct CDR3 sequences, around a third seen once. The sample in question was CD4+ T cells from blood, cultured in vitro, obtained about 7 months after SARS-CoV-2 vaccination. The chain couples TRBV21-1 to TRBJ2-3; TRBD2, the D gene given by the table, was not confirmed from the DNA. TRBV21-1 is described as a pseudogene. This clonotype originated in a human donor who had recovered from COVID-19. CDR3 bases: TGTGCCAGCAGCGCGGGACTAGCGGTTGCGCCAAGCACAGATACGCAGTATTTT. Amino acids: CASSAGLAVAPSTDTQYF.